This T cell receptor beta chain originates from a study of Graves' ophthalmopathy and Graves' hyperthyroidism (dated by TCRdb to 2017 to 2018). Turning to the overall study: Peripheral blood was collected at initial diagnosis, before any treatment. TCR beta repertoire signatures were used to distinguish Graves' ophthalmopathy from Graves' hyperthyroidism and to predict progression to ophthalmopathy. In total, some 140 blood samples were TCR-sequenced: around 42 ophthalmopathy, under 85 hyperthyroidism and about 17 hyperthyroidism-to-ophthalmopathy patients. To explore V-J signatures that distinguish ophthalmopathy from hyperthyroidism, a discovery set of under 110 patients was enrolled, made up of some 41 with ophthalmopathy and 57 with stable hyperthyroidism. An independent validation cohort was composed of 18 to 20 hyperthyroidism patients and more than 15 patients who later progressed from hyperthyroidism to ophthalmopathy. In over five hyperthyroidism patients, the T-cell repertoires found in thyroid tissue were compared with those found in blood. Following sample collection, hyperthyroidism patients were given methimazole at a starting dose of 30 mg daily, and ophthalmopathy patients were given high-dose intravenous methylprednisolone. Broader findings and caveats from the paper: The 13-signature model separated ophthalmopathy from stable hyperthyroidism with roughly 90% sensitivity and 81.08% specificity in cross-validation, and 80%/75% in the test set. Most expanded thyroid clonotypes with frequency above 0.001 were also detected in blood, suggesting blood repertoires may reflect the thyroid immune response. Sample size was not predetermined statistically, and investigators were not blinded to group allocation. In validation, the model predicted ophthalmopathy progression with less than 71% sensitivity and 72.22% specificity; about a dozen predicted patients were CT-confirmed with GO in a median of around 6 months.

From the cysteine through the phenylalanine, the CDR3 covers 17 amino acids. The read is trimmed to its CDR3 DNA, 51 bases read in frame from base 1. The germline V gene encodes CDR1 SQVTM and CDR2 ANQGSEA. Trimming removed 6 bases from V and 8 bases from J, leaving 29 bases between the germline ends. Comments on this clonotype: The antigen it recognizes is unknown. One base away there is no much larger clone; base qualities are not given.

Ophthalmopathy patients were characterized by moderately to severely active disease, a Clinical Activity Score of at least 3, a NOSPECS grade of at least 4, and a disease duration under 3 months. Patients were excluded if they had other autoimmune diseases, uncontrolled infections, pregnancy or lactation. Clinical symptoms, serum thyroxine, TRAb, thyroid ultrasound and orbital computed tomography formed the basis of the diagnosis. Using Ficoll-Paque density gradient centrifugation, PBMCs were isolated from over 8.5 ml of fresh peripheral blood. Trizol reagent was used to extract the total RNA, and its quality was then checked on an Agilent 2100 Bioanalyzer. TCR beta CDR3 regions were amplified from RNA transcripts for repertoire sequencing. A first-round RT-PCR used HTBI primers with the Qiagen OneStep RT-PCR kit, followed by a second-round multiplex PCR, size selection and purification. Sequencing of the libraries was carried out on an Illumina HiSeq2000 in paired-end mode with 100 bp reads. Per the source publication's procedure: SOAPnuke was used to process the reads, removing any read that contained adapters or uncalled bases, had a mean Phred below 15, or lacked an exact match to the constant primer or identifier. COPE v1.2.5 was used to merge the high-quality paired reads. Unique nucleotide sequences were defined as clonotypes and aligned to IMGT TRB V, D and J references using MiTCR v1.1. Analysis was restricted to V-J combinations with a frequency above 0.0001, which covered approximately 99% of repertoires. For each V-J combination, a TCR clonal expansion and chaos score was defined as F50 clonal expansion divided by the chaos observed in the TCRdist matrix. Welch's t-statistics and random forest were used to reduce the features to some 13 V-J combinations, which were then used as input to a naive Bayes classifier. The Morisita-Horn index was used to measure how similar the thyroid and blood repertoires were. In-frame beta chains were kept once TCRdb had trimmed the public reads at Q25 with fastp and called clones with MiXCR. CDR3 protein sequences are deduplicated, and each keeps its most common genes and DNA. The V and J calls follow TCRdb's processing rather than the paper's. The sample table shows approximately 700,000 distinct CDR3 sequences, and about 38% are seen once. The ten biggest clones cover more than 2.5% of the sample.

Sequencing input: peripheral blood. The chain is assembled from TRBV29-1 and TRBJ1-3; TRBD1 is a weak D gene call, 6 bases matching. The source is an adult man with Graves' ophthalmopathy. The CDR3 protein sequence reads: CSVTDGLGGAMGYTIYF. The DNA sequence is TGCAGCGTGACCGACGGATTAGGGGGGGCTATGGGCTACACCATATATTTT.